The rows below give T cell receptor beta chains drawn from one sample of a study of T-cell memory formation after mild COVID-19. TCRdb passed the 5' RACE reads through MiXCR, listing each CDR3 protein once. The sample lists roughly 250,000 distinct CDR3 sequences, about a sixth occurring once. The sample consisted of PBMCs or a T cell subset sorted from them (not recorded which). These TCRs come from a man between 18 and 29 years old who had mild COVID-19 (a few samples of this study predate the infection). Cell type and time point are not known. CDR3s include the opening cysteine and the closing phenylalanine or tryptophan. The order of the fields is D gene, J gene, V gene, clone size, CDR3 protein, CDR3 DNA. The D gene is left open where the match is weak. The size entry is marked missing in some rows and otherwise reads once, few, many or a size class.

D: NA
J: TRBJ2-7
V: TRBV19
size: NA
CDR3: CASSIGVDNYEQYF
DNA: TGTGCCAGTAGTATAGGGGTGGACAACTACGAGCAGTACTTC

D: TRBD2
J: TRBJ2-4
V: TRBV12-3/TRBV12-4
size: NA
CDR3: CASSPPSGGPHIQYF
DNA: TGTGCCAGCAGTCCCCCCAGCGGGGGCCCGCACATTCAGTACTTC

D: TRBD2
J: TRBJ2-2
V: TRBV28
size: NA
CDR3: CASRDYSGIGELFF
DNA: TGTGCCAGCAGGGATTATAGCGGGATCGGGGAGCTGTTTTTT

D: TRBD1
J: TRBJ1-2
V: TRBV7-2
size: NA
CDR3: CASSLLRVTPGTGDSGYTF
DNA: TGTGCCAGCAGCTTACTTCGGGTGACCCCCGGGACAGGGGATTCTGGCTACACCTTC

D: NA
J: TRBJ2-5
V: TRBV6-2/TRBV6-3
size: NA
CDR3: CASSPLGRTPAEAQYF
DNA: TGTGCCAGCAGCCCCCTGGGACGCACACCGGCGGAGGCCCAGTACTTC

D: TRBD1
J: TRBJ1-6
V: TRBV6-5
size: many
CDR3: CASIPQVRGAQGADSPLHF
DNA: TGTGCCAGCATCCCACAAGTCCGCGGGGCGCAGGGGGCCGATTCACCCCTCCACTTT

D: NA
J: TRBJ1-1
V: TRBV18
size: NA
CDR3: CASSPKGQRFGNTEAFF
DNA: TGTGCCAGCTCACCAAAGGGACAACGGTTCGGGAACACTGAAGCTTTCTTT

D: TRBD2
J: TRBJ2-3
V: TRBV19
size: NA
CDR3: CASRAGGSVDTQYF
DNA: TGTGCCAGCCGAGCGGGGGGGTCAGTAGATACGCAGTATTTT

D: TRBD1
J: TRBJ1-2
V: TRBV20-1
size: NA
CDR3: CSANRDRANYGYTF
DNA: TGCAGTGCTAACCGGGACAGAGCTAACTATGGCTACACCTTC

D: NA
J: TRBJ2-2
V: TRBV24-1
size: NA
CDR3: CATSDNRANTGELFF
DNA: TGTGCCACCAGTGATAACAGGGCGAACACCGGGGAGCTGTTTTTT

D: NA
J: TRBJ2-1
V: TRBV7-9
size: few
CDR3: CASSLSAGSYNEQFF
DNA: TGTGCCAGCAGCTTGTCCGCGGGCTCCTACAATGAGCAGTTCTTC

D: NA
J: TRBJ1-1
V: TRBV5-1
size: NA
CDR3: CASSLTDRVNTEAFF
DNA: TGCGCCAGCAGCTTGACCGACAGAGTGAACACTGAAGCTTTCTTT

D: NA
J: TRBJ2-1
V: TRBV20-1
size: many
CDR3: CSCSATGTTYEQFF
DNA: TGCAGTTGTTCTGCGACAGGAACCACATATGAGCAGTTCTTC

D: NA
J: TRBJ2-2
V: TRBV5-1
size: few
CDR3: CASSLQGGTGELFF
DNA: TGCGCCAGCAGCTTGCAGGGAGGAACCGGGGAGCTGTTTTTT

D: NA
J: TRBJ2-1
V: TRBV7-2
size: NA
CDR3: CASSDSGTGSYNEQFF
DNA: TGTGCCAGCAGCGATTCGGGGACGGGTTCCTACAATGAGCAGTTCTTC

D: NA
J: TRBJ1-3
V: TRBV7-2
size: many
CDR3: CASSLVGSGVSGNTIYF
DNA: TGTGCCAGCAGCTTAGTAGGGTCGGGGGTTTCTGGAAACACCATATATTTT

D: NA
J: TRBJ1-6
V: TRBV19
size: few
CDR3: CASSHRGESPLHF
DNA: TGTGCCAGTAGTCATCGGGGAGAATCACCCCTCCACTTT

D: TRBD2
J: TRBJ2-5
V: TRBV5-1
size: few
CDR3: CASSLPRLAGGQETQYF
DNA: TGCGCCAGCAGCTTGCCCCGACTAGCGGGGGGCCAAGAGACCCAGTACTTC

D: NA
J: TRBJ2-2
V: TRBV24-1
size: NA
CDR3: CATSDASRDTGELFF
DNA: TGTGCCACCAGTGATGCCTCAAGGGACACCGGGGAGCTGTTTTTT

D: NA
J: TRBJ1-2
V: TRBV5-1
size: NA
CDR3: CASSFDRPLANYGYTF
DNA: TGCGCCAGCAGCTTCGACAGGCCCCTTGCTAACTATGGCTACACCTTC

D: TRBD2
J: TRBJ2-3
V: TRBV4-1
size: NA
CDR3: CASSQNQASGGAGDTQYF
DNA: TGCGCCAGCAGCCAAAACCAGGCTAGCGGGGGGGCCGGAGATACGCAGTATTTT

D: NA
J: TRBJ2-5
V: TRBV29-1
size: few
CDR3: CSVEVQIQETQYF
DNA: TGCAGCGTTGAAGTACAGATCCAAGAGACCCAGTACTTC

D: TRBD1
J: TRBJ1-4
V: TRBV13
size: many
CDR3: CASSLDREKLFF
DNA: TGTGCCAGCAGCCTCGACAGGGAGAAGCTGTTTTTT

D: NA
J: TRBJ1-6
V: TRBV4-3
size: NA
CDR3: CASSQGSYNSPLHF
DNA: TGCGCCAGCAGCCAGGGTTCCTATAATTCACCCCTCCACTTT

D: NA
J: TRBJ2-2
V: TRBV6-2/TRBV6-3
size: NA
CDR3: CASSYSSGIPTGELFF
DNA: TGTGCCAGCAGTTACTCGTCGGGTATTCCAACCGGGGAGCTGTTTTTT

D: NA
J: TRBJ2-5
V: TRBV14
size: NA
CDR3: CASSQGARTQYF
DNA: TGTGCCAGCAGCCAAGGAGCTCGGACCCAGTACTTC

D: NA
J: TRBJ2-5
V: TRBV15
size: NA
CDR3: CATSRDRGETQYF
DNA: TGTGCCACCAGCAGAGATCGTGGGGAGACCCAGTACTTC

D: TRBD2
J: TRBJ2-5
V: TRBV20-1
size: few
CDR3: CSALTGLAGTQYF
DNA: TGCAGTGCTCTCACTGGACTAGCAGGGACCCAGTACTTC

D: NA
J: TRBJ2-5
V: TRBV7-9
size: few
CDR3: CASSRWGGETQYF
DNA: TGTGCCAGCAGCCGCTGGGGCGGAGAGACCCAGTACTTC

D: NA
J: TRBJ2-3
V: TRBV7-9
size: NA
CDR3: CASSFMGRTDTQYF
DNA: TGTGCCAGCAGCTTTATGGGTCGCACAGATACGCAGTATTTT

D: NA
J: TRBJ2-1
V: TRBV28
size: many
CDR3: CASSLRADEQFF
DNA: TGTGCCAGCAGTTTACGGGCGGATGAGCAGTTCTTC

D: TRBD1
J: TRBJ2-1
V: TRBV9
size: NA
CDR3: CASSVGQGAYNEQFF
DNA: TGTGCCAGCAGCGTCGGACAGGGGGCCTACAATGAGCAGTTCTTC

D: TRBD2
J: TRBJ2-5
V: TRBV10-3
size: NA
CDR3: CAISERMGGYQETQYF
DNA: TGTGCCATCAGTGAACGGATGGGGGGGTACCAAGAGACCCAGTACTTC

D: NA
J: TRBJ1-5
V: TRBV7-2
size: few
CDR3: CASSADNWGQPQHF
DNA: TGTGCCAGCAGCGCGGACAACTGGGGGCAGCCCCAGCATTTT

D: NA
J: TRBJ1-4
V: TRBV20-1
size: NA
CDR3: CSASSRIEKLFF
DNA: TGCAGTGCTAGCTCTAGGATTGAAAAACTGTTTTTT

D: TRBD1
J: TRBJ1-2
V: TRBV5-1
size: many
CDR3: CASSFGQGERDGYTF
DNA: TGCGCCAGCAGCTTCGGACAGGGGGAAAGGGATGGCTACACCTTC

D: NA
J: TRBJ2-5
V: TRBV9
size: NA
CDR3: CASSVGPGQKETQYF
DNA: TGTGCCAGCAGCGTGGGACCCGGCCAAAAAGAGACCCAGTACTTC

D: TRBD2
J: TRBJ2-1
V: TRBV7-9
size: NA
CDR3: CASSLRGSGVSYNEQFF
DNA: TGTGCCAGCAGCTTACGGGGTAGCGGGGTCTCCTACAATGAGCAGTTCTTC

D: NA
J: TRBJ2-2
V: TRBV11-2
size: NA
CDR3: CASSLDYPGELFF
DNA: TGTGCCAGCAGCTTAGATTACCCCGGGGAGCTGTTTTTT

D: TRBD1
J: TRBJ1-3
V: TRBV20-1
size: few
CDR3: CSARDRGSGQSGNTIYF
DNA: TGCAGTGCTAGAGATCGGGGTTCGGGACAGTCTGGAAACACCATATATTTT

D: NA
J: TRBJ1-2
V: TRBV3-1
size: few
CDR3: CASSQAGSPKGGYTF
DNA: TGTGCCAGCAGCCAAGCGGGCAGTCCGAAGGGGGGCTACACCTTC

D: NA
J: TRBJ2-3
V: TRBV7-2
size: NA
CDR3: CASSPRGLVDTQYF
DNA: TGTGCCAGCAGCCCCCGGGGTCTGGTAGATACGCAGTATTTT

D: NA
J: TRBJ2-4
V: TRBV20-1
size: few
CDR3: CSASRQAPIQYF
DNA: TGCAGTGCTAGCAGACAGGCCCCCATTCAGTACTTC

D: NA
J: TRBJ1-4
V: TRBV7-2
size: NA
CDR3: CASSLGGAGNNEKLFF
DNA: TGTGCCAGCAGCTTAGGGGGGGCAGGGAATAATGAAAAACTGTTTTTT

D: NA
J: TRBJ1-2
V: TRBV27
size: NA
CDR3: CASTDRMGMGYTF
DNA: TGTGCCAGCACCGACAGAATGGGTATGGGCTACACCTTC

D: NA
J: TRBJ1-4
V: TRBV12-3/TRBV12-4
size: few
CDR3: CASSLQANEKLFF
DNA: TGTGCCAGCAGTTTACAGGCTAATGAAAAACTGTTTTTT

D: TRBD2
J: TRBJ2-1
V: TRBV5-1
size: few
CDR3: CASSLASGGVYEQFF
DNA: TGCGCCAGCAGCTTGGCTAGCGGGGGGGTTTATGAGCAGTTCTTC

D: NA
J: TRBJ2-5
V: TRBV5-1
size: few
CDR3: CASSFQQYQETQYF
DNA: TGCGCCAGCAGCTTCCAGCAGTACCAAGAGACCCAGTACTTC

D: NA
J: TRBJ2-1
V: TRBV5-1
size: many
CDR3: CASSLWGISYNEQFF
DNA: TGCGCCAGCAGCTTGTGGGGTATCTCCTACAATGAGCAGTTCTTC

D: NA
J: TRBJ1-3
V: TRBV11-2
size: NA
CDR3: CASSLEPAIWGNTIYF
DNA: TGTGCCAGCAGCTTAGAACCAGCCATCTGGGGAAACACCATATATTTT

D: NA
J: TRBJ1-1
V: TRBV5-1
size: few
CDR3: CASSLAALNTEAFF
DNA: TGCGCCAGCAGCTTGGCTGCTTTGAACACTGAAGCTTTCTTT

D: NA
J: TRBJ1-5
V: TRBV20-1
size: NA
CDR3: CSARDDANQPQHF
DNA: TGCAGTGCTAGAGATGACGCGAATCAGCCCCAGCATTTT

D: TRBD2
J: TRBJ2-5
V: TRBV7-9
size: NA
CDR3: CASSSNRGLAGEETQYF
DNA: TGTGCCAGCAGCTCGAACCGGGGACTAGCGGGGGAAGAGACCCAGTACTTC

D: NA
J: TRBJ2-5
V: TRBV7-3
size: NA
CDR3: CASSPQGGWETQYF
DNA: TGTGCCAGCAGCCCGCAGGGGGGGTGGGAGACCCAGTACTTC